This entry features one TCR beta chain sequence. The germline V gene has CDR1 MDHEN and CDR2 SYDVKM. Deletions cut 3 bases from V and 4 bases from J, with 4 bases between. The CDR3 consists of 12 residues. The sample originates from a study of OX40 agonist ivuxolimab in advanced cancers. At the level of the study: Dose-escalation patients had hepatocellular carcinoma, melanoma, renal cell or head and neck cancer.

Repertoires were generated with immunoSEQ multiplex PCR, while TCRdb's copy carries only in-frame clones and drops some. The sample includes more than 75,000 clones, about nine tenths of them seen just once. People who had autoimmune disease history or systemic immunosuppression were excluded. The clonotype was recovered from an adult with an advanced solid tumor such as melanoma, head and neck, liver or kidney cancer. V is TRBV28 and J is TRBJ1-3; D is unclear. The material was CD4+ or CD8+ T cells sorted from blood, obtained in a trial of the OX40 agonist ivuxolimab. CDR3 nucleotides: TGTGCCAGCAGTTTCGGAGGAAACACCATATATTTT. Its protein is CASSFGGNTIYF.